Listed below are T cell receptor beta chains from one sample, sequenced in a study of human T cells and chemical hapten exposure. TCRdb analysed the RACE reads with MiXCR anew, one entry per CDR3 protein. The table lists 300,000 to 450,000 distinct CDR3 sequences, about 5% of them singletons. This sample comprised whole blood, obtained in connection with sensitization to the hapten diphenylcyclopropenone (DPC). The receptors originated from a woman under 30 with alopecia areata. Some clones in this sample may be carry-over from other donors' samples. Both conserved end residues are part of each CDR3. A D gene is named only where the DNA matches it firmly. The size field is filled for only some rows; it gives once, few, many or a size class.

>many|.|TRBV2|TRBJ2-3
CASNFRGTDTQYF
TGTGCCAGCAACTTCAGGGGCACAGATACGCAGTATTTT
>many|.|TRBV7-2|TRBJ2-1
CASSATRVSEQFF
TGTGCCAGCAGCGCTACTCGCGTCAGTGAGCAGTTCTTC
>many|TRBD1|TRBV29-1|TRBJ2-5
CSADRAQGTQYF
TGCAGCGCGGACAGGGCCCAGGGGACCCAGTACTTC
>few|TRBD1|TRBV29-1|TRBJ2-4
CSGGTGVRSNDIQYF
TGCAGCGGGGGAACAGGGGTGCGTTCAAATGACATTCAGTACTTC
>.|.|TRBV28|TRBJ2-1
CASSYSTSGNNEQFF
TGTGCCAGCAGTTATTCCACCTCGGGGAACAATGAGCAGTTCTTC
>many|.|TRBV7-6|TRBJ2-3
CASSRRGSGKATDTQYF
TGTGCCAGCAGCCGCCGAGGCTCGGGGAAGGCAACAGATACGCAGTATTTT
>few|.|TRBV29-1|TRBJ2-4
CSVSVGGMNIQYF
TGCAGCGTTTCGGTGGGCGGTATGAACATTCAGTACTTC
>many|.|TRBV6-2/TRBV6-3|TRBJ2-2
CASSYSRGTGELFF
TGTGCCAGCAGTTACTCACGGGGGACCGGGGAGCTGTTTTTT
>few|.|TRBV4-1|TRBJ1-1
CASSQIATEAFF
TGCGCCAGCAGCCAAATCGCGACTGAAGCTTTCTTT
>few|.|TRBV28|TRBJ2-5
CASLNTNQETQYF
TGTGCCAGCCTTAACACTAACCAAGAGACCCAGTACTTC
>few|TRBD1|TRBV24-1|TRBJ1-1
CATSDPKSIDRGRDTEAFF
TGTGCCACCAGTGACCCCAAATCCATAGACAGGGGGAGGGACACTGAAGCTTTCTTT
>few|TRBD1|TRBV18|TRBJ2-3
CASSQRQGAPPSYSTDTQYF
TGTGCCAGCTCACAGCGACAGGGGGCGCCACCTTCCTATAGCACAGATACGCAGTATTTT
>few|.|TRBV27|TRBJ1-1
CASGTFQENTEAFF
TGTGCCAGCGGAACGTTCCAGGAGAACACTGAAGCTTTCTTT
>few|TRBD2|TRBV6-6|TRBJ2-1
CASSSQGGGANEQFF
TGTGCCAGCAGTTCTCAGGGCGGGGGGGCTAATGAGCAGTTCTTC
>few|.|TRBV7-2|TRBJ1-2
CASSPSIGEGYGYTF
TGTGCCAGCAGCCCGTCGATCGGGGAGGGCTATGGCTACACCTTC
>many|.|TRBV2|TRBJ2-5
CASSEPRQVQETQYF
TGTGCCAGCAGTGAACCCCGACAGGTACAAGAGACCCAGTACTTC
>few|.|TRBV12-3/TRBV12-4|TRBJ1-2
CASMTRSGLPEGYTF
TGTGCCAGCATGACTAGATCGGGTCTCCCAGAGGGCTACACCTTC
>.|.|TRBV6-2/TRBV6-3|TRBJ2-6
CASSPDNSGANVLTF
TGTGCCAGCAGTCCGGACAACTCTGGGGCCAACGTCCTGACTTTC
>few|.|TRBV4-2|TRBJ2-3
CASSPQKSGVPSTDTQYF
TGTGCCAGCAGCCCACAAAAGTCCGGGGTACCTAGCACAGATACGCAGTATTTT
>few|.|TRBV6-2/TRBV6-3|TRBJ1-2
CASTSRASSTYTF
TGTGCCAGCACCTCCCGGGCGTCTTCTACCTACACCTTC
>.|.|TRBV12-5|TRBJ1-1
CASGDRLNTEAFF
TGTGCTAGTGGGGACAGATTGAACACTGAAGCTTTCTTT
>.|.|TRBV7-9|TRBJ1-1
CASSLGPPEAFF
TGTGCCAGCAGCTTAGGCCCTCCAGAAGCTTTCTTT
>.|.|TRBV2|TRBJ1-1
CASRATENTEAFF
TGTGCCAGCAGGGCGACAGAGAACACTGAAGCTTTCTTT
>.|.|TRBV4-1|TRBJ2-7
CASSQVGVAYEQYF
TGCGCCAGCAGCCAAGTCGGGGTCGCGTACGAGCAGTACTTC
>.|.|TRBV27|TRBJ2-3
CASSLSSSDTQYF
TGTGCCAGCAGTTTATCGTCTTCAGATACGCAGTATTTT
>once|TRBD2|TRBV12-3/TRBV12-4|TRBJ2-5
CASSLVVAGDQETQYF
TGTGCCAGCAGTTTAGTAGTAGCGGGGGACCAAGAGACCCAGTACTTC
>.|TRBD2|TRBV7-9|TRBJ2-5
CASSLTSEQETQYF
TGTGCCAGCAGCTTAACTAGCGAGCAAGAGACCCAGTACTTC
>few|.|TRBV6-2/TRBV6-3|TRBJ1-5
CASTDRTVNQPQHF
TGTGCCAGCACTGACAGGACAGTAAATCAGCCCCAGCATTTT
>many|TRBD1|TRBV6-6|TRBJ2-3
CASRRRNPTGDYTDTQYF
TGTGCCAGCAGACGCCGGAATCCGACAGGGGATTACACAGATACGCAGTATTTT
>many|.|TRBV29-1|TRBJ2-5
CSVFTAQETQYF
TGCAGCGTGTTCACGGCCCAAGAGACCCAGTACTTC
>many|TRBD1|TRBV6-6|TRBJ1-1
CASRDRAGEAFF
TGTGCCAGCAGGGACAGGGCGGGTGAAGCTTTCTTT
>.|TRBD1|TRBV18|TRBJ2-7
CASSPLGQGDNEQYF
TGTGCCAGCTCTCCTCTGGGACAGGGGGATAACGAGCAGTACTTC
>few|.|TRBV2|TRBJ2-6
CASTAPEGVLTF
TGTGCCAGCACCGCGCCCGAGGGCGTCCTGACTTTC
>.|TRBD1|TRBV6-2/TRBV6-3|TRBJ1-5
CASAQGANQPQHF
TGTGCCAGCGCCCAGGGGGCAAATCAGCCCCAGCATTTT
>many|.|TRBV4-2|TRBJ2-1
CASSQEGQSSYNEQFF
TGTGCCAGCAGCCAAGAAGGACAGAGCTCCTACAATGAGCAGTTCTTC
>many|TRBD1|TRBV7-9|TRBJ2-7
CASSGTGTYEQYF
TGTGCCAGCTCTGGGACAGGGACTTACGAGCAGTACTTC
>many|.|TRBV12-3/TRBV12-4|TRBJ1-1
CASSLRAGSTEAFF
TGTGCCAGCAGTTTACGTGCAGGGAGCACTGAAGCTTTCTTT
>many|.|TRBV6-6|TRBJ1-5
CAVRGAEQPQHF
TGTGCCGTGAGGGGCGCAGAGCAGCCCCAGCATTTT
>.|.|TRBV3-1|TRBJ1-5
CASSQGGGLWGGQPQHF
TGTGCCAGCAGCCAAGGAGGCGGTCTTTGGGGGGGCCAGCCCCAGCATTTT
>many|.|TRBV6-2/TRBV6-3|TRBJ1-2
CASSSRSYYGYTF
TGTGCCAGCAGTTCCAGGAGCTACTATGGCTACACCTTC
>few|.|TRBV12-3/TRBV12-4|TRBJ1-1
CASSLAAGISEAFF
TGTGCCAGCAGTTTAGCGGCAGGGATCTCTGAAGCTTTCTTT
>few|TRBD1|TRBV6-2/TRBV6-3|TRBJ1-5
CASSYAYTGGLNQPQHF
TGTGCCAGCAGTTACGCCTATACAGGGGGCCTCAATCAGCCCCAGCATTTT
>few|.|TRBV2|TRBJ1-5
CASNRGRDQPQHF
TGTGCCAGCAACCGGGGGAGGGATCAGCCCCAGCATTTT
>few|.|TRBV4-3|TRBJ1-4
CASSQDSGVAREKLFF
TGCGCCAGCAGCCAAGATTCGGGAGTAGCTCGGGAAAAACTGTTTTTT
>.|TRBD1|TRBV2|TRBJ2-7
CASRGQGTSSYEQYF
TGTGCCAGCAGGGGACAGGGGACTAGCTCCTACGAGCAGTACTTC
>many|TRBD1|TRBV6-5|TRBJ2-2
CASARDSAPNTGELFF
TGTGCCAGCGCACGGGACAGCGCCCCGAACACCGGGGAGCTGTTTTTT
>few|.|TRBV29-1|TRBJ1-2
CSGVQGPYGYTF
TGCAGCGGAGTACAGGGTCCCTATGGCTACACCTTC
>.|.|TRBV3-1|TRBJ1-2
CASSQAVGYTF
TGTGCCAGCAGCCAAGCCGTCGGCTACACCTTC
>many|TRBD1|TRBV3-1|TRBJ2-3
CASSSTPGQGTDTQYF
TGTGCCAGCAGCTCGACACCGGGACAGGGGACAGATACGCAGTATTTT
>many|TRBD2|TRBV7-2|TRBJ2-3
CASSLGRGGQWDTQYF
TGTGCCAGCAGCTTAGGGCGGGGGGGCCAATGGGATACGCAGTATTTT
>few|.|TRBV20-1|TRBJ1-1
CSARDPASEAFF
TGCAGTGCTAGAGATCCCGCCAGTGAAGCTTTCTTT
>.|.|TRBV9|TRBJ2-3
CASSVTGLRSVDTQYF
TGTGCCAGCAGCGTGACGGGGCTGCGCAGCGTCGATACGCAGTATTTT
>few|TRBD1|TRBV20-1|TRBJ2-7
CSASPTGTGVNEQYF
TGCAGTGCTAGCCCCACCGGGACAGGGGTGAACGAGCAGTACTTC
>.|.|TRBV6-2/TRBV6-3|TRBJ2-2
CASSPIRETGELFF
TGTGCCAGCAGCCCAATCAGAGAAACCGGGGAGCTGTTTTTT
>few|.|TRBV12-3/TRBV12-4|TRBJ2-3
CASSGGLMFSEDTQYF
TGTGCCAGCAGCGGGGGTCTGATGTTCTCGGAAGATACGCAGTATTTT
>.|.|TRBV29-1|TRBJ1-1
CSVEGRQNTEAFF
TGCAGCGTTGAAGGCAGGCAAAACACTGAAGCTTTCTTT
>many|.|TRBV6-2/TRBV6-3|TRBJ1-3
CASSSSGTDGNTIYF
TGTGCCAGCAGTTCGTCCGGGACCGACGGAAACACCATATATTTT